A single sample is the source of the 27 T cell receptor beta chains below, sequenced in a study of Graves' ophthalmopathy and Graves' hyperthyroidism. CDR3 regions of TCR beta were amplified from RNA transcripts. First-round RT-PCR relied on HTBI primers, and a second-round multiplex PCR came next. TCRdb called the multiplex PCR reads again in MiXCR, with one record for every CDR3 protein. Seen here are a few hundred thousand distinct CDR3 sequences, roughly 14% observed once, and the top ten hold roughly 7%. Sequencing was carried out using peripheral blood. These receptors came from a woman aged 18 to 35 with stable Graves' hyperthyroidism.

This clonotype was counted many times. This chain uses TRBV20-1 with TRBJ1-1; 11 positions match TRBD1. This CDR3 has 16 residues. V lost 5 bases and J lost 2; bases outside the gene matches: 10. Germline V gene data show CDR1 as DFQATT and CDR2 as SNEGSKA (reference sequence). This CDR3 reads CSAYSGTGGSNTEAFF. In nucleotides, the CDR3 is TGCAGTGCTTATTCCGGGACAGGGGGTAGCAACACTGAAGCTTTCTTT.

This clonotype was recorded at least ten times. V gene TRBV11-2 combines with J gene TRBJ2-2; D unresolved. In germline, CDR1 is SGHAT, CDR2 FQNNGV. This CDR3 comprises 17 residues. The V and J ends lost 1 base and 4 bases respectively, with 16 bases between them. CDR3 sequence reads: CASSLVPATAITGELFF. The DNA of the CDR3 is TGTGCCAGCAGCTTAGTCCCCGCAACCGCAATCACCGGGGAGCTGTTTTTT.

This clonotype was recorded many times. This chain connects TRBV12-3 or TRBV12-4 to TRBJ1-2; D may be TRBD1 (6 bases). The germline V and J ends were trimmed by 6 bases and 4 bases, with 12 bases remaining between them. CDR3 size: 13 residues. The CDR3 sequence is CASRPDRPYGYTF. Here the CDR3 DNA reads TGTGCCAGCAGGCCGGACAGACCCTATGGCTACACCTTC.

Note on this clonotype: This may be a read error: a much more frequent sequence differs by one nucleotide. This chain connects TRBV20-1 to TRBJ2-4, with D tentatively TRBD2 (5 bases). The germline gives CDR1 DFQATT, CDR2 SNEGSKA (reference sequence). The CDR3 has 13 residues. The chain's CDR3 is CSARTRGKNVQYF. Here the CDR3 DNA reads TGCAGTGCTAGGACCCGGGGTAAAAACGTTCAGTACTTC.

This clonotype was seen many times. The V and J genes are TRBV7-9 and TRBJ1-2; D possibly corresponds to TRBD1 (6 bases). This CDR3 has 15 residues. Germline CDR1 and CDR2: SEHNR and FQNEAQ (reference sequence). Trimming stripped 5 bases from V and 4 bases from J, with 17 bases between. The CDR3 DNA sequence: TGTGCCAGCAGCAAAGGTCCCGGGACAAGCTATGGCTACACCTTC. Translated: CASSKGPGTSYGYTF.

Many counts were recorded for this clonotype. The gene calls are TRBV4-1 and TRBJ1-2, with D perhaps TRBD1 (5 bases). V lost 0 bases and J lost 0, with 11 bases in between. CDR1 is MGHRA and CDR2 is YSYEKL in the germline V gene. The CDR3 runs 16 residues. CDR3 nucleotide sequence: TGCGCCAGCAGCCAAGATGAACAGGCTCCTAACTATGGCTACACCTTC. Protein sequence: CASSQDEQAPNYGYTF.

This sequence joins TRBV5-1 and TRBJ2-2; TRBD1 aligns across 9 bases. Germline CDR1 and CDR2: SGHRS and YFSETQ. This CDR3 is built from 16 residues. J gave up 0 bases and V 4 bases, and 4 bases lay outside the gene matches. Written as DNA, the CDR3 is TGCGCCAGCAGCACCGGGACAGGGTCGAACACCGGGGAGCTGTTTTTT. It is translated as CASSTGTGSNTGELFF.

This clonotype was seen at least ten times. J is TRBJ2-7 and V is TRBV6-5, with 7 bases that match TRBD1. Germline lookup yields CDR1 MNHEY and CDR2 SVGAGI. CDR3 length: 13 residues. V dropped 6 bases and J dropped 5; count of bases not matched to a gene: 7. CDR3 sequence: CASSNRGADEQYF. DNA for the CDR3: TGTGCCAGCAGCAACAGGGGTGCGGACGAGCAGTACTTC.

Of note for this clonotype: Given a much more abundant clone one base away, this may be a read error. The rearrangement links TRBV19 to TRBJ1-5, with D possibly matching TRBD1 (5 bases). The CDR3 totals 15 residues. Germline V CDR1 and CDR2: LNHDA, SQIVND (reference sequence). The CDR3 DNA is TGTGCCAGTAGTATCGGGGACGGTTCACGGCAGCCCCTGCATTTT. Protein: CASSIGDGSRQPLHF.

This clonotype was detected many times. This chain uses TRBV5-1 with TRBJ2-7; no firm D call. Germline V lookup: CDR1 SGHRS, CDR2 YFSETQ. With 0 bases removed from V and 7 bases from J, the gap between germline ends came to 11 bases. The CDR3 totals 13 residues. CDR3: CASSLGTDREQYF. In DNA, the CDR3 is TGCGCCAGCAGCTTGGGGACGGATCGGGAGCAGTACTTC. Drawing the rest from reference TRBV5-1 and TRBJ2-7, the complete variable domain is KAGVTQTPRYLIKTRGQQVTLSCSPISGHRSVSWYQQTPGQGLQFLFEYFSETQRNKGNFPGRFSGRQFSNSRSEMNVSTLELGDSALYLCASSLGTDREQYFGPGTRLTVT.

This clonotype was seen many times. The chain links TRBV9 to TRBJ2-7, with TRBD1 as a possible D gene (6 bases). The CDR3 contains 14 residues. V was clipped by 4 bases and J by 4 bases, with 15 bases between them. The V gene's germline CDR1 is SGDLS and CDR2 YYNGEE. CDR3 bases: TGTGCCAGCAGCAAGGGACAAAGAGGGTACGAGCAGTACTTC. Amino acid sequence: CASSKGQRGYEQYF.

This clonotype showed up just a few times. Written as DNA, the CDR3 is TGTGCCAGCAGCGTAGTACAGAACACCGGGGAGCTGTTTTTT. Amino acids: CASSVVQNTGELFF. The rearrangement uses TRBV9 and TRBJ2-2, with D unclear. CDR3 length: 14 amino acids. Germline values: CDR1 SGDLS, CDR2 YYNGEE. V was trimmed by 0 bases and J by 1 base, leaving 4 bases between them.

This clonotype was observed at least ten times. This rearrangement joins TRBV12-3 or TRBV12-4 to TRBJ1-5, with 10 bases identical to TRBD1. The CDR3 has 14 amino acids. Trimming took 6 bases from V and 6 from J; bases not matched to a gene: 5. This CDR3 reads CASSSGQGGQPQHF. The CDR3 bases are TGTGCCAGCAGCTCTGGACAGGGGGGTCAGCCCCAGCATTTT.

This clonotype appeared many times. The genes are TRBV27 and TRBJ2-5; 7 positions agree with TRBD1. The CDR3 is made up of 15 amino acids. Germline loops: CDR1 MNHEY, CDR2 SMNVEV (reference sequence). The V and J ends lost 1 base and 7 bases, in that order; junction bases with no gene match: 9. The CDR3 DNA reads TGTGCCAGCAGTTTATACAGGGGCGGTCGAGGGACCCAGTACTTC. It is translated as CASSLYRGGRGTQYF.

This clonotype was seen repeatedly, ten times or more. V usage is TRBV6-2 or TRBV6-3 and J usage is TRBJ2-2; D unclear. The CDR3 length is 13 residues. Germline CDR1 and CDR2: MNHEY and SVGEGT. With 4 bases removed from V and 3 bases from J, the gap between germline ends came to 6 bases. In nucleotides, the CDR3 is TGTGCCAGCAGTTCCACCCACACCGGGGAGCTGTTTTTT. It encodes CASSSTHTGELFF.

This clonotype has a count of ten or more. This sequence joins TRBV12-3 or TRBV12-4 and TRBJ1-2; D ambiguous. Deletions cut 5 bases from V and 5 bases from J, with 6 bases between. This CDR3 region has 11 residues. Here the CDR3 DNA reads TGTGCCAGCAGTGTGCGATATGGCTACACCTTC. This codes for CASSVRYGYTF.

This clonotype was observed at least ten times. The CDR3 is CASSLQTPGVMNTEAFF. For the CDR3, the DNA is TGTGCCAGCAGCTTACAAACCCCAGGGGTAATGAACACTGAAGCTTTCTTT. The chain carries TRBV11-3 and TRBJ1-1; the D gene is possibly TRBD1 (6 bases). This CDR3 region has 17 residues. With 2 bases removed from V and 0 bases from J, the gap between germline ends came to 16 bases. Germline V gene sequence: CDR1 SGHNT, CDR2 YENEEA. The full variable domain, with the rest looked up from reference TRBV11-3 and TRBJ1-1, is EAGVVQSPRYKIIEKKQPVAFWCNPISGHNTLYWYLQNLGQGPELLIRYENEEAVDDSQLPKDRFSAERLKGVDSTLKIQPAELGDSAVYLCASSLQTPGVMNTEAFFGQGTRLTVV.

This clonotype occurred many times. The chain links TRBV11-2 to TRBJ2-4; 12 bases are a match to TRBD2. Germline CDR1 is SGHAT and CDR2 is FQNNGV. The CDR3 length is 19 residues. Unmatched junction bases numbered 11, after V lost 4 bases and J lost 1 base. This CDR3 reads CASSSTLAGGLVAKNIQYF. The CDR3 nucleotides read TGTGCCAGCAGCTCAACCCTAGCGGGGGGGTTGGTGGCCAAAAACATTCAGTACTTC.

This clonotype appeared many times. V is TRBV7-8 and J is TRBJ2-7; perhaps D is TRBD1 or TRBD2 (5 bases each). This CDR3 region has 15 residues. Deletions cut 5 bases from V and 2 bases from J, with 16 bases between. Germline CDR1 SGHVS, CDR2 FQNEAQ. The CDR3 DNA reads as TGTGCCAGCAGCACTAGACGTTGGGACCCCTACGAGCAGTACTTC. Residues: CASSTRRWDPYEQYF.

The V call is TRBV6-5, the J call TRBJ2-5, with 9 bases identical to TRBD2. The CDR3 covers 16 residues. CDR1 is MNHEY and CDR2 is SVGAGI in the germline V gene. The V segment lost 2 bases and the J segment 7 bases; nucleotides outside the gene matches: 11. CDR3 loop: CASSYSSLAGPGTQYF. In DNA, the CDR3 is TGTGCCAGCAGTTACAGTTCGCTAGCGGGGCCCGGGACCCAGTACTTC.

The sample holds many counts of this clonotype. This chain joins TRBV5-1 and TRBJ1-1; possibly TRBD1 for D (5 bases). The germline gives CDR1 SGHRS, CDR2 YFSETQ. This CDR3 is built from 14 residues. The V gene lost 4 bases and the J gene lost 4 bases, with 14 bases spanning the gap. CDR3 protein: CASSTRGTGTEAFF. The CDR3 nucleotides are TGCGCCAGCAGCACTAGGGGTACAGGCACTGAAGCTTTCTTT.

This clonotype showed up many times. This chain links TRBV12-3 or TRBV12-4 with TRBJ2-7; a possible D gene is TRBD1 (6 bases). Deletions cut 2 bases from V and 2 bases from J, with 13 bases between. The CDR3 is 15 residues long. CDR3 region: CASSLKGDGPYEQYF. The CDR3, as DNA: TGTGCCAGCAGTTTAAAGGGGGACGGACCCTACGAGCAGTACTTC.

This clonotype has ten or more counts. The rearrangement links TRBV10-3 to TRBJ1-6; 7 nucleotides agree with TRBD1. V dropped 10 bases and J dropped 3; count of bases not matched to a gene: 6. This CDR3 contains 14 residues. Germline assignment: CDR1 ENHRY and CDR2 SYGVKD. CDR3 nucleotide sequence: TGTGCCACCGGCCGGGACAGCTATAATTCACCCCTCCACTTT. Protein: CATGRDSYNSPLHF.

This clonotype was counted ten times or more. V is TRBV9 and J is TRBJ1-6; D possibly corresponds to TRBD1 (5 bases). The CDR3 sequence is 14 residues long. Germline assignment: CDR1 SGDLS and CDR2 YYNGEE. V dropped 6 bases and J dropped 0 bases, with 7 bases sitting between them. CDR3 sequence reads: CASNQGSYNSPLHF. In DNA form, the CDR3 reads TGTGCCAGCAACCAGGGCTCCTATAATTCACCCCTCCACTTT.

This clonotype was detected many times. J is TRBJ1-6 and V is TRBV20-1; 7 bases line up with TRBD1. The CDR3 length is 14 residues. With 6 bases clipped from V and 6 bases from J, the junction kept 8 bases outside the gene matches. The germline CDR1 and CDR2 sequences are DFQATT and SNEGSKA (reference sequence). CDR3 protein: CSAYQGGSNSPLHF. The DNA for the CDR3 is TGCAGTGCCTACCAGGGGGGTAGTAATTCACCCCTCCACTTT.

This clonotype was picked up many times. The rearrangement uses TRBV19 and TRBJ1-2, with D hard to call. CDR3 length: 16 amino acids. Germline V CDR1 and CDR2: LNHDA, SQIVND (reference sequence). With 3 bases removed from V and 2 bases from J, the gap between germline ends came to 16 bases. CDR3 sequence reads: CASSISRARENYGYTF. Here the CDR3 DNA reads TGTGCCAGTAGTATTTCGCGCGCCCGGGAAAACTATGGCTACACCTTC. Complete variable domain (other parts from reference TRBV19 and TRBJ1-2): DGGITQSPKYLFRKEGQNVTLSCEQNLNHDAMYWYRQDPGQGLRLIYYSQIVNDFQKGDIAEGYSVSREKKESFPLTVTSAQKNPTAFYLCASSISRARENYGYTFGSGTRLTVV.

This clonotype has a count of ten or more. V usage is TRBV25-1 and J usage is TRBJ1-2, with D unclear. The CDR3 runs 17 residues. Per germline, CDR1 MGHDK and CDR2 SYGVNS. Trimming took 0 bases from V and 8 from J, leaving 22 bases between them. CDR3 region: CASSEYKGIRAGVGYTF. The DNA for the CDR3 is TGTGCCAGCAGTGAATATAAAGGCATACGGGCAGGCGTGGGCTACACCTTC.